This T cell receptor (beta chain) was sequenced for a study of regulatory T cells in long-lasting Graves disease. Study-level information: Persistent Graves' disease denoted over 5 years of antithyroid drugs plus positive TSH receptor antibodies. General study points: The study found TRBV28, TRBJ1-2 and TRBJ2-5 favored in persistent disease.

Noted time point: persistent/refractory GD, antithyroid drugs over 5 years with positive TRAb. The TCR library was prepared using RNA isolated from PBMCs. American Thyroid Association guidelines defined Graves' disease diagnosis. Concerning this clonotype itself: Its antigen is undetermined.

The V and J ends lost 1 base and 4 bases respectively, with 15 bases between them. The V gene's germline CDR1 is SGHAT and CDR2 FQDESV (reference sequence). The CDR3 has 16 amino acids. Arm-PCR with iRepertoire HTBI primers amplified the CDR3 regions for these TCR beta libraries. Each CDR3 protein is one row after TCRdb ran MiXCR on the multiplex PCR reads. Seen here are approximately 400,000 distinct CDR3 sequences, about a quarter observed once, and the top ten hold about a quarter. The sample in question was peripheral blood mononuclear cells (PBMCs), obtained when the disease was refractory, from a patient treated with antithyroid drugs. The receptor was isolated from a female donor with Graves disease. This chain links TRBV11-1 with TRBJ2-3; D possibly uses TRBD1 or TRBD2 (5 bases each). CDR3 DNA sequence: TGTGCCAGCAGCTTAGGGGACCGGGTGAGACCAGATACGCAGTATTTT. The encoded protein is CASSLGDRVRPDTQYF.